The rows below give T cell receptor beta chains drawn from one sample of a study of T cell repertoires in cytomegalovirus infection. MiXCR, run by TCRdb on the reads, gives a single entry per CDR3 protein. The sample includes 150,000 to 200,000 distinct CDR3 sequences, approximately 20% of them seen just once. Sequencing used PBMCs. These receptors all come from a human donor in good health (CMV status not recorded). Some clones in this sample may be carry-over from other donors' samples. The CDR3 runs from the conserved cysteine through the conserved F or W. A D gene is named only where the DNA matches it firmly. Size is omitted from some rows. Given values are once, few, many or a class for expanded clones.

DNA: TGTGCCAGCAGCTTCCTCCCGGGACAGGGGAGGCCTTCACCCCTCCACTTT
CDR3: CASSFLPGQGRPSPLHF
V: TRBV13
D: TRBD1
size: NA
J: TRBJ1-6

DNA: TGTGCCTTGATCGGGGCGAACACTGAAGCTTTCTTT
CDR3: CALIGANTEAFF
V: TRBV30
D: NA
size: NA
J: TRBJ1-1

DNA: TGTGCCAGCAGCTTAAGATTGGCTCCGAACACTGAAGCTTTCTTT
CDR3: CASSLRLAPNTEAFF
V: TRBV11-2
D: NA
size: few
J: TRBJ1-1

DNA: TGTGCCAGCAGCGTAGCGGGGGGCCCTCAAGAGACCCTGTACTTC
CDR3: CASSVAGGPQETLYF
V: TRBV9
D: NA
size: NA
J: TRBJ2-5

DNA: TGTGCCAGTAGTGTAATGCGACTAGCGGGAGGGAAGGAGCAGTTCTTC
CDR3: CASSVMRLAGGKEQFF
V: TRBV19
D: TRBD2
size: once
J: TRBJ2-1

DNA: TGTGCCAGCAGTGAATTTGGCCAGGGAGGTGAAAAACTGTTTTTT
CDR3: CASSEFGQGGEKLFF
V: TRBV2
D: NA
size: few
J: TRBJ1-4

DNA: TGTGCCAGCAGGAGGAATACGAACACTGAAGCTTTCTTT
CDR3: CASRRNTNTEAFF
V: TRBV12-3/TRBV12-4
D: NA
size: many
J: TRBJ1-1

DNA: TGTGCCAGCAGTCCCGTCGATCGCGGTGGCTACACCTTC
CDR3: CASSPVDRGGYTF
V: TRBV28
D: NA
size: few
J: TRBJ1-2

DNA: TGTGCCAGCAGCCGAGACCAGGGGGAGCCCCAGCATTTT
CDR3: CASSRDQGEPQHF
V: TRBV11-2
D: TRBD1
size: many
J: TRBJ1-5

DNA: TGTGCCAGCAGCCCAGGGGCGACAGGGCGAAATGAGCAGTTCTTC
CDR3: CASSPGATGRNEQFF
V: TRBV9
D: TRBD1
size: NA
J: TRBJ2-1

DNA: TGTGCCAGCAGCCGTTCTCCTGTACATAACAATGAGCAGTTCTTC
CDR3: CASSRSPVHNNEQFF
V: TRBV6-5
D: NA
size: NA
J: TRBJ2-1

DNA: TGTGCCAGCAGCTCCGGGACAGGGAACACTGAAGCTTTCTTT
CDR3: CASSSGTGNTEAFF
V: TRBV7-2
D: TRBD1
size: few
J: TRBJ1-1

DNA: TGTGCCAGCAGCCTGTTGGGCGGGACCCCCCGGCAGTTCTTC
CDR3: CASSLLGGTPRQFF
V: TRBV7-2
D: NA
size: many
J: TRBJ2-1

DNA: TGTGCCAGCAGACGGACAGGGCCGGGCGAGCAGTACTTC
CDR3: CASRRTGPGEQYF
V: TRBV25-1
D: TRBD1
size: NA
J: TRBJ2-7

DNA: TGCAGCGTACGACCGTATAGGAACACTGAAGCTTTCTTT
CDR3: CSVRPYRNTEAFF
V: TRBV29-1
D: NA
size: few
J: TRBJ1-1

DNA: TGCAGCGTGGACAGCAGAGGTATGAATGAGCAGTTCTTC
CDR3: CSVDSRGMNEQFF
V: TRBV29-1
D: NA
size: many
J: TRBJ2-1

DNA: TGTGCCACCGCCGCGGGGGAGTCCTACGAGCAGTACTTC
CDR3: CATAAGESYEQYF
V: TRBV10-3
D: TRBD2
size: few
J: TRBJ2-7

DNA: TGTGCCAGCAGCCCTGACCTAAACCTCAATGAGCAGTTCTTC
CDR3: CASSPDLNLNEQFF
V: TRBV28
D: NA
size: few
J: TRBJ2-1

DNA: TGTGCCAGCAGCGATATGAAGGGGCACGGGACCGGGGAGCTGTTTTTT
CDR3: CASSDMKGHGTGELFF
V: TRBV7-2
D: NA
size: many
J: TRBJ2-2

DNA: TGCAGTGCTAGTGGCGTGAAAGAGACCCAGTACTTC
CDR3: CSASGVKETQYF
V: TRBV20-1
D: NA
size: NA
J: TRBJ2-5

DNA: TGTGCCAGCAGTTCCCCCTCTTCAAGCGGGAGCTCCTACAATGAGCAGTTCTTC
CDR3: CASSSPSSSGSSYNEQFF
V: TRBV28
D: TRBD2
size: NA
J: TRBJ2-1

DNA: TGTGCCAGCAGCCGCCTGACTAGCGGGGGTAGAGGGGAGCTGTTTTTT
CDR3: CASSRLTSGGRGELFF
V: TRBV11-2
D: TRBD2
size: few
J: TRBJ2-2

DNA: TGTGCCAGCAGCTTAGCAGATCCGGGAGAAAAACTGTTTTTT
CDR3: CASSLADPGEKLFF
V: TRBV7-8
D: NA
size: many
J: TRBJ1-4

DNA: TGCGCCAGCAGCCAAATGGACAGTAGCAATCAGCCCCAGCATTTT
CDR3: CASSQMDSSNQPQHF
V: TRBV4-1
D: NA
size: few
J: TRBJ1-5

DNA: TGTGCCAGCAGCCCCGGGGCACAAAATGGCGATGAGCAGTTCTTC
CDR3: CASSPGAQNGDEQFF
V: TRBV7-3
D: NA
size: few
J: TRBJ2-1

DNA: TGTGCCAGCAGCCCGGGACTAGCGGGGACGGGGACCCAGTACTTC
CDR3: CASSPGLAGTGTQYF
V: TRBV5-4
D: TRBD2
size: NA
J: TRBJ2-5

DNA: TGTGCCAGCAGTTCGGCAGGCGGGTGGCAAGAGACCCAGTACTTC
CDR3: CASSSAGGWQETQYF
V: TRBV12-3/TRBV12-4
D: NA
size: NA
J: TRBJ2-5

DNA: TGCGCCAGCAGCCAGGAAAGGGAGACCCAGTACTTC
CDR3: CASSQERETQYF
V: TRBV4-1
D: NA
size: NA
J: TRBJ2-5

DNA: TGCAGCGTGGGCACAGATACGCAGTATTTT
CDR3: CSVGTDTQYF
V: TRBV29-1
D: NA
size: few
J: TRBJ2-3

DNA: TGTGCCAGCAGGGTGTCGTGTACGCTCGGAGAGACCCAGTACTTC
CDR3: CASRVSCTLGETQYF
V: TRBV5-4
D: NA
size: NA
J: TRBJ2-5

DNA: TGTGCCAGCAGCTCAGCCACGACAGGGGGTTTGGAGACCCAGTACTTC
CDR3: CASSSATTGGLETQYF
V: TRBV11-3
D: TRBD1
size: few
J: TRBJ2-5

DNA: TGCAGTGCTAGGCGGCTAGCCCAAGAGACCCAGTACTTC
CDR3: CSARRLAQETQYF
V: TRBV20-1
D: NA
size: NA
J: TRBJ2-5

DNA: TGCGCCAGCACCACTACTAGCACAGATACGCAGTATTTT
CDR3: CASTTTSTDTQYF
V: TRBV5-1
D: NA
size: NA
J: TRBJ2-3

DNA: TGTGCCAGCAGCGTTATCAGGGTCTCAAGGAATGAGCAGTTCTTC
CDR3: CASSVIRVSRNEQFF
V: TRBV7-2
D: NA
size: many
J: TRBJ2-1

DNA: TGCAGCGTTGATGGGGCGGACACTGAAGCTTTCTTT
CDR3: CSVDGADTEAFF
V: TRBV29-1
D: NA
size: NA
J: TRBJ1-1

DNA: TGTGCCAGCAGCTCGCCGGGACAGGGGGAAGTGCAGTACTTC
CDR3: CASSSPGQGEVQYF
V: TRBV7-9
D: TRBD1
size: few
J: TRBJ2-7

DNA: TGTGCCAGCAGCTTCTCCAGGGCCCCTGGGGCCAACGTCCTGACTTTC
CDR3: CASSFSRAPGANVLTF
V: TRBV5-4
D: NA
size: few
J: TRBJ2-6

DNA: TGTGCCAGCTCCGTCGGTGGGGCCAACGTCCTGACTTTC
CDR3: CASSVGGANVLTF
V: TRBV6-9
D: NA
size: NA
J: TRBJ2-6

DNA: TGTGCCAAAATAACGGGGAAGCAGTACTTC
CDR3: CAKITGKQYF
V: TRBV12-3/TRBV12-4
D: NA
size: NA
J: TRBJ2-7

DNA: TGCGCCAGCAGCCATCGGACTAGCGGGAGCGACGGGGAGCTGTTTTTT
CDR3: CASSHRTSGSDGELFF
V: TRBV5-1
D: TRBD2
size: few
J: TRBJ2-2

DNA: TGTGCCAGCAGCTTAAAACCAGGGGATGGGGATACGCAGTATTTT
CDR3: CASSLKPGDGDTQYF
V: TRBV7-3
D: NA
size: NA
J: TRBJ2-3

DNA: TGTGCCAGCAGCTTAGTGGCCCGCAGTAATGAGCAGTTCTTC
CDR3: CASSLVARSNEQFF
V: TRBV7-2
D: NA
size: medium-sized
J: TRBJ2-1

DNA: TGTGCCAGCAGCTTAGATGCGGGAGGGCCAGTGGATACGCAGTATTTT
CDR3: CASSLDAGGPVDTQYF
V: TRBV7-2
D: TRBD2
size: many
J: TRBJ2-3

DNA: TGTGCCAGCAGTTTAGCGACAGGGGGACAGTTGGAGACCCAGTACTTC
CDR3: CASSLATGGQLETQYF
V: TRBV28
D: TRBD1
size: few
J: TRBJ2-5

DNA: TGTGCCAGCTCACCCCAGGACAGATACGAGCAGTACTTC
CDR3: CASSPQDRYEQYF
V: TRBV18
D: NA
size: NA
J: TRBJ2-7

DNA: TGTGCCAGCAGCTCTCTAGCGGCCAGAGGAGATACGCAGTATTTT
CDR3: CASSSLAARGDTQYF
V: TRBV5-6
D: TRBD2
size: NA
J: TRBJ2-3

DNA: TGTGCCAGCAGCTTAGGGTGGAGGGGGGAAAGGTCTGTTGAGCAGTTCTTC
CDR3: CASSLGWRGERSVEQFF
V: TRBV7-6
D: NA
size: many
J: TRBJ2-1

DNA: TGCGCCAGCAGCTTGGCGGTGGGCACAGATACGCAGTATTTT
CDR3: CASSLAVGTDTQYF
V: TRBV5-1
D: NA
size: NA
J: TRBJ2-3

DNA: TGTGCTACATCCCCGGGGCTCGACACTGAAGCTTTCTTT
CDR3: CATSPGLDTEAFF
V: TRBV19
D: NA
size: NA
J: TRBJ1-1

DNA: TGTGCCAGCAGCTCGTATCGGGGGATGAACACTGAAGCTTTCTTT
CDR3: CASSSYRGMNTEAFF
V: TRBV7-2
D: NA
size: many
J: TRBJ1-1

DNA: TGTGCCACCGCCTCTCTAGCACGAGACGAGCAGTACTTC
CDR3: CATASLARDEQYF
V: TRBV18
D: NA
size: few
J: TRBJ2-7

DNA: TGTGCCAGCAGTTTTCTCCGGGACGGACATAATGAGCAGTTCTTC
CDR3: CASSFLRDGHNEQFF
V: TRBV28
D: NA
size: NA
J: TRBJ2-1

DNA: TGTGCCAGCTCACGGGACAGGACCACTGAAGCTTTCTTT
CDR3: CASSRDRTTEAFF
V: TRBV18
D: TRBD1
size: NA
J: TRBJ1-1

DNA: TGTGCCAGCAGCTACGGACGACAGGGTGAAAAACTGTTTTTT
CDR3: CASSYGRQGEKLFF
V: TRBV7-9
D: TRBD1
size: few
J: TRBJ1-4

DNA: TGTGCCAGCAGCTCGCCTAAGGGAGCTTTCTTT
CDR3: CASSSPKGAFF
V: TRBV5-6
D: NA
size: few
J: TRBJ1-1

DNA: TGTGCCAGCAGCTGGAGGACAGGCGACTACGAGCAGTACTTC
CDR3: CASSWRTGDYEQYF
V: TRBV5-6
D: TRBD1
size: NA
J: TRBJ2-7

DNA: TGTGCCAGCAGCGATAGGGACAGGGACGGGGAAGCTTTCTTT
CDR3: CASSDRDRDGEAFF
V: TRBV7-9
D: TRBD1
size: many
J: TRBJ1-1

DNA: TGCAGTGCCAGGACCCAGGACCACATTCAGTACTTC
CDR3: CSARTQDHIQYF
V: TRBV20-1
D: NA
size: NA
J: TRBJ2-4

DNA: TGTGCCAGCAGCTTAGGTGGCTATCAGGGGCAGTACTTC
CDR3: CASSLGGYQGQYF
V: TRBV7-2
D: NA
size: many
J: TRBJ2-7

DNA: TGCAGCGTTGAAGCCCGGGCAGGGGGCTATGGCTACACCTTC
CDR3: CSVEARAGGYGYTF
V: TRBV29-1
D: TRBD1
size: few
J: TRBJ1-2